The source of this TCR beta chain is a study of blood T cell repertoires in COVID-19. Per the original methods: Cell counts per sample came from amplifying reference gene primers. Sequencing was performed with immunoSEQ multiplex PCR; in TCRdb, only in-frame clones are kept and a portion is missing. D and trimming were read from the DNA, whereas the V and J calls and clone size are those reported in that table. The sample includes approximately 230,000 clones, around 86% seen only once; the top ten take 2.2%. The specimen was peripheral blood. The clonotype comes from a man aged 25-45 years who had recovered from COVID-19.

CDR3 loop: CASRPGVGTDTQYF. Here the CDR3 DNA reads TGCGCCAGCAGACCAGGGGTTGGCACAGATACGCAGTATTTT. The chain couples TRBV5-1 to TRBJ2-3, with TRBD1 as a possible D gene (6 bases). Germline V gives CDR1 SGHRS, CDR2 YFSETQ. The CDR3 has 14 residues. V shed 5 bases and J shed 1 base, with 11 bases lying between them.